These 3 T cell receptor beta chains originate from one sample sequenced in a study of blood T cell repertoires in COVID-19 (dated by TCRdb to about 2020). The library was made by the immunoSEQ multiplex PCR assay. TCRdb's version of the immuneACCESS table is confined to in-frame rearrangements and falls short of the full clone set. An unresolved V gene accounts for under half of the shortfall where checked; the remainder is of unknown origin. This sample comprises some 300,000 clones, more than 75% of them detected only once. 2% to 2.5% of the sample belongs to the ten largest clones. Sequencing was performed on PBMCs or T cells enriched from blood (not recorded which). All receptors derive from a woman aged 55-75 years in a cohort exposed to, infected with or recovered from COVID-19 (not recorded which).

J is TRBJ2-7 and V is TRBV5-1; 10 bases fit TRBD1. V trimming: 3 bases; J trimming: 5 bases; junction bases outside the gene matches: 5. Germline CDR1 reads SGHRS; CDR2 reads YFSETQ. The CDR3 consists of 14 residues. This CDR3 is CASSSGQGNDEQYF. CDR3 in DNA: TGCGCCAGCAGCTCGGGACAGGGGAACGACGAGCAGTACTTC.

V usage is TRBV24-1 and J usage is TRBJ2-1; the match to TRBD2 covers 9 bases. Germline V CDR1 and CDR2: KGHDR, SFDVKD. This CDR3 region has 15 residues. V trimming: 5 bases; J trimming: 2 bases; junction bases outside the gene matches: 3. The CDR3 coding sequence is TGTGCCACCAGTGTATCTAGCGGGGCCTACAATGAGCAGTTCTTC. This translates into CATSVSSGAYNEQFF.

This chain joins TRBV28 and TRBJ2-3; D may be TRBD2 (6 bases). Trimming removed 6 bases from V and 2 bases from J, with 9 bases in between. Germline assignment: CDR1 MDHEN and CDR2 SYDVKM. This CDR3 spans 13 amino acids. In nucleotides, the CDR3 is TGTGCCAGCAGATCGGGACTCACAGATACGCAGTATTTT. Translating it yields CASRSGLTDTQYF.